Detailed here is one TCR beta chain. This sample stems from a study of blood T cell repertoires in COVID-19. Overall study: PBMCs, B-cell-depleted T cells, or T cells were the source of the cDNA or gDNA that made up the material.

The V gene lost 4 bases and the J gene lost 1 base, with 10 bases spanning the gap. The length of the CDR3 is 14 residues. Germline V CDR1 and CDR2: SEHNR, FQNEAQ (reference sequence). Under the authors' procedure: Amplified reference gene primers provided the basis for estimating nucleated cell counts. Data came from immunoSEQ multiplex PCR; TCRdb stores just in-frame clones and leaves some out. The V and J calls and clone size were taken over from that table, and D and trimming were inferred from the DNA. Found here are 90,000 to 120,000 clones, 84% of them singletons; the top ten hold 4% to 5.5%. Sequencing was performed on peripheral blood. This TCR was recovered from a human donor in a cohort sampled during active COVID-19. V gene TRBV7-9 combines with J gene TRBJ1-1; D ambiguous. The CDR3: CASSSGGQNTEAFF. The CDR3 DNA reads TGTGCCAGCAGCTCTGGTGGGCAGAACACTGAAGCTTTCTTT.